This T cell receptor (beta chain) came from a study of blood T cell repertoires in COVID-19. Study-level information: The samples span acute and convalescent COVID-19 from the United States, Italy and Spain. T cells, B-cell-depleted T cells, or PBMCs provided the cDNA or gDNA that served as material.

Under the authors' procedure: Scientists estimated how many nucleated cells there were by amplifying reference gene primers. The table came from immunoSEQ multiplex PCR; TCRdb's copy has only in-frame clones and leaves some out. V, J and clone size are taken as reported in that table, and D and trimming were inferred from the DNA itself. The sample contains about 260,000 clones, approximately 82% of which appear only once. From germline, CDR1 is MDHEN and CDR2 SYDVKM. Trimming shortened V by 7 bases and J by 3 bases, and 10 bases separated the two germline ends. The CDR3 covers 14 residues. The source material was peripheral blood. The gene calls are TRBV28 and TRBJ1-6; D uncertain. This receptor was obtained from a woman over 75 with acute or convalescent COVID-19. The CDR3 sequence is CASNPDYYNSPLHF. The DNA for the CDR3 is TGTGCCAGCAACCCGGACTACTATAATTCACCCCTCCACTTT. Combining the CDR3 with reference TRBV28 and TRBJ1-6 gives the whole variable domain DVKVTQSSRYLVKRTGEKVFLECVQDMDHENMFWYRQDPGLGLRLIYFSYDVKMKEKGDIPEGYSVSREKKERFSLILESASTNQTSMYLCASNPDYYNSPLHFGNGTRLTVT.